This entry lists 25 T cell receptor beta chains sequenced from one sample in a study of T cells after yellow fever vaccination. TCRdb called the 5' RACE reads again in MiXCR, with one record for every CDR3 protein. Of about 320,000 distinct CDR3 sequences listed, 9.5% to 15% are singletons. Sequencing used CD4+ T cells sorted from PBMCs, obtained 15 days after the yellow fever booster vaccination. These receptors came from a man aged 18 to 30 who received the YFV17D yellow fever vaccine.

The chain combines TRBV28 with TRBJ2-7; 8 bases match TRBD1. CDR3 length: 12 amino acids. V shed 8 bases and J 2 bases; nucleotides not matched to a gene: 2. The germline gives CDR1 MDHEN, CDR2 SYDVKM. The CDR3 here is CASGDRTYEQYV. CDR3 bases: TGTGCCAGCGGGGACAGGACCTACGAGCAGTACGTC.

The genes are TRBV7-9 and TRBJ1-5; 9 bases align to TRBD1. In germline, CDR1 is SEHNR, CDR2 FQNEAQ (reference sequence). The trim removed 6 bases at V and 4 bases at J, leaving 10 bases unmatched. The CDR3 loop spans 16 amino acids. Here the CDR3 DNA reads TGTGCCAGCAGTTCCGGGACAGGGCGTGCGAATCAGCCCCAGCATTTT. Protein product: CASSSGTGRANQPQHF.

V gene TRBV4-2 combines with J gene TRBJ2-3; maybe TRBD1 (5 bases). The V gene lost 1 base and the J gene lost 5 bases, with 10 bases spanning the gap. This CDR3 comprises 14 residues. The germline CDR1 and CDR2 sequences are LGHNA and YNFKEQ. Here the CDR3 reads CASSQGRVGDTQYF. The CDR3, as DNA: TGTGCCAGCAGCCAAGGCAGGGTAGGAGATACGCAGTATTTT.

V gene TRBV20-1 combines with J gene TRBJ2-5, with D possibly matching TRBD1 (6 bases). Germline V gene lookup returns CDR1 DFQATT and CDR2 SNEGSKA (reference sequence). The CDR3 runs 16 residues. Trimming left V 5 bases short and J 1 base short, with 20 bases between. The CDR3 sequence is CSAQRTASTIQETQYF. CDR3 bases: TGCAGTGCTCAACGGACAGCGTCTACGATCCAAGAGACCCAGTACTTC.

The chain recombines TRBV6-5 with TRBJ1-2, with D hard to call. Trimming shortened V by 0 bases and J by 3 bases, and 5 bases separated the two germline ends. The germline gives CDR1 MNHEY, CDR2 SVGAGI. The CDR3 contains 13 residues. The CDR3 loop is CASSYSKDYGYTF. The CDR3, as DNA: TGTGCCAGCAGTTACTCTAAAGACTATGGCTACACCTTC.

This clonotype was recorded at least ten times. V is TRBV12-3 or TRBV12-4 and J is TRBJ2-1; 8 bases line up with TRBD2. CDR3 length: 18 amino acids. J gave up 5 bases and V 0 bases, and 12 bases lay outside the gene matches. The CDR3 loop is CASSLARLAPVTNNEQFF. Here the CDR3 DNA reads TGTGCCAGCAGTTTAGCGCGACTAGCGCCCGTGACGAACAATGAGCAGTTCTTC.

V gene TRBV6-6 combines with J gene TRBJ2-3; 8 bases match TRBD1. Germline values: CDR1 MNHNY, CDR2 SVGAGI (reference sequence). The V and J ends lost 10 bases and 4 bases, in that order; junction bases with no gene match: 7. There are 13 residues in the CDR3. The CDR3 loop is CATNGQGADTQYF. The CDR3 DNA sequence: TGTGCCACCAATGGACAGGGCGCAGATACGCAGTATTTT.

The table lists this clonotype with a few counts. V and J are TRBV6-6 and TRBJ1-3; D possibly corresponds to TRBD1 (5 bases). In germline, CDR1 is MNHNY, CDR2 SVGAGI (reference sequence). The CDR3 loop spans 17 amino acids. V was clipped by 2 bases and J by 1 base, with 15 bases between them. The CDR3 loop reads CASSYDSRPTSGNTIYF. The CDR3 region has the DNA TGTGCCAGCAGTTACGACAGCCGCCCAACTTCTGGAAACACCATATATTTT.

The CDR3 DNA reads TGTGCCAGCAGCTTAGGGGGGCGCCCCATCGAGCAGTACTTC. Translating gives CASSLGGRPIEQYF. The rearrangement links TRBV11-2 to TRBJ2-7; maybe TRBD1 (6 bases). The CDR3 has 14 residues. V lost 1 base, J lost 6 bases, and 13 bases lay in between. CDR1 and CDR2 (germline): SGHAT, FQNNGV.

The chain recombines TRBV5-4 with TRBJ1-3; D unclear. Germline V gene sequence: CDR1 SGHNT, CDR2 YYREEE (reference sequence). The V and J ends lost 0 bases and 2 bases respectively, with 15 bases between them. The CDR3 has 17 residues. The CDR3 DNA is TGTGCCAGCAGCTTGGGCGGACGACAAAATACTGGAAACACCATATATTTT. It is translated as CASSLGGRQNTGNTIYF. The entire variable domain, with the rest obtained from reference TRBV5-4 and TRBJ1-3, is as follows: ETGVTQSPTHLIKTRGQQVTLRCSSQSGHNTVSWYQQALGQGPQFIFQYYREEENGRGNFPPRFSGLQFPNYSSELNVNALELDDSALYLCASSLGGRQNTGNTIYFGEGSWLTVV.

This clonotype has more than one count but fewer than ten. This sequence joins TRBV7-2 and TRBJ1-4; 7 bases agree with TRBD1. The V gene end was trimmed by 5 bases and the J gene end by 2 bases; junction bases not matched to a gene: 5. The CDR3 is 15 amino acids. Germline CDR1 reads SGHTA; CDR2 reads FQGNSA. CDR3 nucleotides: TGTGCCAGCAGCAGAGACAGGGTTACTAATGAAAAACTGTTTTTT. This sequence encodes CASSRDRVTNEKLFF.

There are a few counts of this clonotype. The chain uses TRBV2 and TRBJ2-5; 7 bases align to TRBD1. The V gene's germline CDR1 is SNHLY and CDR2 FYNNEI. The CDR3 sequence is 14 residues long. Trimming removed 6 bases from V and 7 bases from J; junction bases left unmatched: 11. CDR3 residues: CASRLRQGGVTQYF. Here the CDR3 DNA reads TGTGCCAGCAGACTCCGACAGGGCGGAGTGACCCAGTACTTC.

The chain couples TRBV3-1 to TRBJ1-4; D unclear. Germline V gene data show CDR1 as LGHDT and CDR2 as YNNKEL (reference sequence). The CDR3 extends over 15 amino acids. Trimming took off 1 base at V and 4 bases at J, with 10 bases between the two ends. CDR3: CASSQVPVYNEKLFF. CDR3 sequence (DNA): TGTGCCAGCAGCCAAGTACCTGTATATAATGAAAAACTGTTTTTT.

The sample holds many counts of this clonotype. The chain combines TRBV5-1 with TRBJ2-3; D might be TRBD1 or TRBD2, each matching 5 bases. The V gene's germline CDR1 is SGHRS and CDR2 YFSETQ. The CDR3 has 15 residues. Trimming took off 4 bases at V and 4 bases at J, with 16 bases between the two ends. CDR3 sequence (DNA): TGCGCCAGCAGCCGGACGCCACAGGAGGCAGATACGCAGTATTTT. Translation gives CASSRTPQEADTQYF.

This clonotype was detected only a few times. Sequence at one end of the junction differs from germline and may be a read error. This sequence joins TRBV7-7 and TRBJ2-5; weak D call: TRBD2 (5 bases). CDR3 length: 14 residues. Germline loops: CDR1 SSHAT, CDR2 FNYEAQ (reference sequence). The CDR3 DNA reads TGTGCTAGCAGCTTAGCGCGGGCAGAAGAGACCCAGTACTTC. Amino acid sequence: CASSLARAEETQYF.

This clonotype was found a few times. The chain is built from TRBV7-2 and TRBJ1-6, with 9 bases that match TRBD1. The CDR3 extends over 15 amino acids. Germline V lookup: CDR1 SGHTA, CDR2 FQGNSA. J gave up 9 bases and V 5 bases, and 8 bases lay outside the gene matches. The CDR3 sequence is CASSRGQGSPSPLHF. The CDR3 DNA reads TGTGCCAGCAGCCGAGGACAGGGGTCCCCTTCACCCCTCCACTTT.

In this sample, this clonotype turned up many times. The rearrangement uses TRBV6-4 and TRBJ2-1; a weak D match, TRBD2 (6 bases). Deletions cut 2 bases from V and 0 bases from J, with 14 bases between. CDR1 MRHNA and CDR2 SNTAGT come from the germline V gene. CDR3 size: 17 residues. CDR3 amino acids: CASSDLVGGSSYNEQFF. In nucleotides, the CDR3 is TGTGCCAGCAGTGACCTGGTTGGGGGGAGCTCCTACAATGAGCAGTTCTTC.

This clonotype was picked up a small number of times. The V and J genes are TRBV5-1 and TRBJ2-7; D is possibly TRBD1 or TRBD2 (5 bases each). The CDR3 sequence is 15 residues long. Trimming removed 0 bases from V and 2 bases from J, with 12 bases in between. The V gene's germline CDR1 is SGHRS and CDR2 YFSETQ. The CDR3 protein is CASSLASGLAYEQYF. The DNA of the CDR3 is TGCGCCAGCAGCTTGGCTTCGGGGCTCGCCTACGAGCAGTACTTC.

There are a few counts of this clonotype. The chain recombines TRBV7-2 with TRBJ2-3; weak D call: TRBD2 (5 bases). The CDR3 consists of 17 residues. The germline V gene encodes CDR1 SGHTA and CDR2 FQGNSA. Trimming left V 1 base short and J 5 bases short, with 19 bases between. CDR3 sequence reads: CASSLGLAATLGDTQYF. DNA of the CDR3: TGTGCCAGCAGCTTAGGGCTAGCAGCAACCTTGGGAGATACGCAGTATTTT.

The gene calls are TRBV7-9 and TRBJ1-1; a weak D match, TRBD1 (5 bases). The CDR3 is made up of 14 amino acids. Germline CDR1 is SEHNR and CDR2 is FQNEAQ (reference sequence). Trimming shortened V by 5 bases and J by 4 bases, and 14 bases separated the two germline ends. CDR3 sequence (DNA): TGTGCCAGCAGCCGCAGGCTTCAGGGCACTGAAGCTTTCTTT. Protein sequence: CASSRRLQGTEAFF.

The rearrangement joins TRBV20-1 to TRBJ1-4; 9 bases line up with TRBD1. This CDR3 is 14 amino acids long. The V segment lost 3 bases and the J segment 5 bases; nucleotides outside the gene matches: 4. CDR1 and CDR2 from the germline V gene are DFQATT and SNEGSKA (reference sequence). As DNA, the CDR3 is TGCAGTGCTAGCCCCGACAGGGGGAATGAAAAACTGTTTTTT. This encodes CSASPDRGNEKLFF.

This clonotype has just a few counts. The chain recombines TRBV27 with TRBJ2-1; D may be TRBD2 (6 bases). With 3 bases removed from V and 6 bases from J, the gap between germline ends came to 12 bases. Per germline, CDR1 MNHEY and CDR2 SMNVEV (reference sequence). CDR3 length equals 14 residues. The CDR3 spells CASSFLGRGNEQFF. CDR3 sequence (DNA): TGTGCCAGCAGTTTCTTAGGGCGGGGCAATGAGCAGTTCTTC.

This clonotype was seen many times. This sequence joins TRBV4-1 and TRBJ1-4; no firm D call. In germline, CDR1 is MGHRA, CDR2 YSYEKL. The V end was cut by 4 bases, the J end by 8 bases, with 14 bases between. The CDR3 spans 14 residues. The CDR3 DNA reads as TGCGCCAGCAGCCTTCAGACATATGGGGAAAAACTGTTTTTT. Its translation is CASSLQTYGEKLFF.

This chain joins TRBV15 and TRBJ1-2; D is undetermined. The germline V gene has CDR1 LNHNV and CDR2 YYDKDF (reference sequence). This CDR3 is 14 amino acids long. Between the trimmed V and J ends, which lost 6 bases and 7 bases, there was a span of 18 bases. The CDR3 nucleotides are TGTGCCACCAGGGAGGAGGGAAGAAAGACTGGCTACACCTTC. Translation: CATREEGRKTGYTF.

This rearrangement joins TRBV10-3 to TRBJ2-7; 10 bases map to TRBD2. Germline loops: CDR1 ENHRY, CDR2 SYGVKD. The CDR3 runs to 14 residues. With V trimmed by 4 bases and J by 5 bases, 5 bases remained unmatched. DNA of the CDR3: TGTGCCATCAGTGCCGCCGGGACTAGCGACGAGCAGTACTTC. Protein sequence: CAISAAGTSDEQYF.